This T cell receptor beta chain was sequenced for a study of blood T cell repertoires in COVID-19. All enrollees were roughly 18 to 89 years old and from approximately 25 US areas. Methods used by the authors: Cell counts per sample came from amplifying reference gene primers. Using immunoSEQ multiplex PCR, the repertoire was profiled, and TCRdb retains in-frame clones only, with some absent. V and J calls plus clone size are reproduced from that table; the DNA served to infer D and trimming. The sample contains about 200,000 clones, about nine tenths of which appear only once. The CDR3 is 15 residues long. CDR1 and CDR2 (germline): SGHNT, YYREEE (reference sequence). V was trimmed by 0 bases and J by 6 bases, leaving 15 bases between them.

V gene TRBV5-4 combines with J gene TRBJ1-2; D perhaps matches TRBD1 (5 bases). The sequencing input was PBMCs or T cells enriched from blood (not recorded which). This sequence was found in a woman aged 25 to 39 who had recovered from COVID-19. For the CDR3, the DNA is TGTGCCAGCAGCTTGGCCGGGGGGAGAGCGGATGGCTACACCTTC. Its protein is CASSLAGGRADGYTF.